These 17 T cell receptor beta chains originate from one sample sequenced in a study of blood T cell repertoires in COVID-19. Clones were sequenced by immunoSEQ multiplex PCR, and TCRdb holds only the in-frame ones, with some missing. The table shows 200,000 to 300,000 clones, with roughly 88% occurring only once. Sequenced material: PBMCs or T cells enriched from blood (not recorded which). These receptors all come from a woman aged 40 to 49 with acute COVID-19.

This clone has a handful of counts. The chain couples TRBV3-1 (or the pseudogene TRBV3-2) to TRBJ1-2; no definite D call. V was pared by 4 bases and J by 7 bases, with 10 bases between. This CDR3 spans 12 amino acids. Germline lookup yields CDR1 LGHDT and CDR2 YNNKEL (reference sequence). The CDR3 protein is CASSRGTGGYTF. The CDR3 coding sequence is TGTGCCAGCAGCCGAGGAACCGGTGGCTACACCTTC.

The V call is TRBV16, the J call TRBJ1-6; the match to TRBD1 covers 9 bases. Germline CDR1 KGHSY, CDR2 FQNENV. There are 15 residues in the CDR3. V dropped 1 base and J dropped 7; count of bases not matched to a gene: 2. The CDR3 region is CASSQLTGGNSPLHF. In nucleotides, the CDR3 is TGTGCCAGCAGCCAATTAACAGGGGGCAATTCACCCCTCCACTTT.

The table lists this clone with a count of one. One junction end does not reproduce the germline sequence, and a read error may be involved. The V call is TRBV7-2, the J call TRBJ1-1; possible D gene TRBD1, 5 bases. The CDR3 sequence is 15 residues long. Germline CDR1 SGHTA, CDR2 FQGNSA. The CDR3 DNA reads TGTGCCAACAGCCCATGGGGGGAGATGAACACTGAAGCTTTCTTT. It translates to CANSPWGEMNTEAFF.

The chain combines TRBV19 with TRBJ2-1, with D possibly TRBD1 on 5 matching bases. The CDR3 extends over 12 amino acids. The V and J ends lost 5 bases and 9 bases respectively, with 11 bases between them. Germline CDR1 and CDR2: LNHDA and SQIVND (reference sequence). The CDR3 bases are TGTGCCAGTAGTTATCAGGGTGGTGAGCAGTTCTTC. As protein: CASSYQGGEQFF.

The chain is built from TRBV5-6 and TRBJ2-5; 15 bases map to TRBD2. This CDR3 spans 16 amino acids. The germline V gene has CDR1 SGHDT and CDR2 YYEEEE. Losses at the gene ends were 3 bases for V and 2 bases for J; bases not matched to a gene: 2. CDR3 sequence (DNA): TGTGCCAGCAGCTCGGGACTAGCGGGAGGTCAAGAGACCCAGTACTTC. This translates into CASSSGLAGGQETQYF.

Worth noting for this clone: At the DNA level, this CDR3 is encoded by other sequences in the same sample as well. V and J are TRBV5-1 and TRBJ2-3, with TRBD2 matching 10 bases. V shed 0 bases and J 2 bases; nucleotides not matched to a gene: 3. This CDR3 contains 16 residues. The germline V gene has CDR1 SGHRS and CDR2 YFSETQ. The CDR3 reads CASSLGTSGATDTQYF. The CDR3 DNA follows: TGCGCCAGCAGCTTGGGGACTAGCGGAGCCACAGATACGCAGTATTTT.

This chain connects TRBV9 to TRBJ1-1; TRBD1 aligns across 9 bases. The CDR3 has 14 residues. V shed 0 bases and J 4 bases; nucleotides not matched to a gene: 1. Germline V lookup: CDR1 SGDLS, CDR2 YYNGEE. The CDR3 sequence: CASSVATGGTEAFF. Here the CDR3 DNA reads TGTGCCAGCAGCGTAGCGACAGGGGGCACTGAAGCTTTCTTT.

V is TRBV4-3 and J is TRBJ2-7, with a weak D call TRBD2 (6 bases). V lost 0 bases to trimming and J lost 0 bases, with 15 bases between them. Germline CDR1 and CDR2: LGHNA and YSLEER. This CDR3 comprises 17 residues. CDR3 protein: CASSQDKPAGSSYEQYV. The CDR3 DNA is TGCGCCAGCAGCCAAGATAAACCGGCGGGGAGCTCCTACGAGCAGTACGTC.

The table lists this clone with a few counts. The chain is built from TRBV7-2 and TRBJ1-2, with D possibly being TRBD1 (5 bases). Germline CDR1 and CDR2: SGHTA and FQGNSA. Trimming stripped 5 bases from V and 1 base from J, with 17 bases between. The CDR3 runs to 16 residues. CDR3 in amino acids: CASSLKATTVNYGYTF. CDR3 DNA: TGTGCCAGCAGCCTAAAAGCCACGACAGTTAACTATGGCTACACCTTC.

This CDR3 is CASSRWGRQAVSGNTIYF. Written as DNA, the CDR3 is TGTGCCAGTAGTCGATGGGGGAGACAGGCGGTCTCTGGAAACACCATATATTTT. This chain joins TRBV19 and TRBJ1-3, with D possibly TRBD1 on 6 matching bases. V dropped 5 bases and J dropped 0 bases, with 20 bases sitting between them. Germline V gene data show CDR1 as LNHDA and CDR2 as SQIVND (reference sequence). This CDR3 is 18 amino acids long.

The chain uses TRBV29-1 and TRBJ2-1, with TRBD2 identical over 14 bases. CDR3 length: 13 amino acids. V gave up 6 bases and J gave up 10 bases; unmatched junction bases: 5. Germline V gene lookup returns CDR1 SQVTM and CDR2 ANQGSEA. CDR3 amino acids: CSVLRLAGGEQFF. The DNA of the CDR3 is TGCAGCGTCTTACGACTAGCGGGAGGGGAGCAGTTCTTC.

This chain links TRBV7-2 with TRBJ2-3; 11 bases map to TRBD2. This CDR3 is built from 16 residues. V trimming: 3 bases; J trimming: 0 bases; junction bases outside the gene matches: 2. Germline values: CDR1 SGHTA, CDR2 FQGNSA. CDR3 protein: CASSFPSGGSTDTQYF. The CDR3 DNA reads as TGTGCCAGCAGCTTCCCTAGCGGGGGGAGCACAGATACGCAGTATTTT.

This chain links TRBV5-1 with TRBJ1-1, with 7 bases fitting TRBD1. Germline V CDR1 and CDR2: SGHRS, YFSETQ. The CDR3 is 14 amino acids. Trimming took 4 bases from V and 7 from J; bases not matched to a gene: 10. The CDR3: CASSGDRAIGEAFF. CDR3 nucleotides: TGCGCCAGCAGCGGCGACAGGGCGATAGGTGAAGCTTTCTTT.

This chain links TRBV11-3 with TRBJ1-4; maybe TRBD1 (6 bases). The CDR3 length is 15 residues. Per the germline V gene, CDR1 is SGHNT and CDR2 is YENEEA. The ends were cut back, 4 bases at V and 8 bases at J, with 17 bases in the middle. The CDR3 sequence is CASSSGTWGWEKLFF. CDR3 coding DNA: TGTGCCAGCAGCTCAGGGACATGGGGATGGGAAAAACTGTTTTTT.

The chain combines TRBV10-3 with TRBJ1-3; D uncertain. Germline assignment: CDR1 ENHRY and CDR2 SYGVKD. The CDR3 consists of 17 residues. V was shortened by 0 bases and J by 4 bases, with 16 bases between the two germline ends. CDR3: CAISESMVRMPGNTIYF. CDR3 coding DNA: TGTGCCATCAGTGAGTCGATGGTCAGAATGCCCGGAAACACCATATATTTT.

The chain employs TRBV19 and TRBJ1-2; D is uncertain. Trimming pared 7 bases from V and 4 bases from J, leaving 19 bases between. The germline V gene encodes CDR1 LNHDA and CDR2 SQIVND (reference sequence). The CDR3 contains 15 residues. As DNA, the CDR3 is TGTGCCAGTAATAATATCGGTCGGGTGGCCTATGGCTACACCTTC. It encodes CASNNIGRVAYGYTF. Supplemented by reference TRBV19 and TRBJ1-2, the full variable domain reads DGGITQSPKYLFRKEGQNVTLSCEQNLNHDAMYWYRQDPGQGLRLIYYSQIVNDFQKGDIAEGYSVSREKKESFPLTVTSAQKNPTAFYLCASNNIGRVAYGYTFGSGTRLTVV.

The CDR3 here is CATGTGGESNQPQHF. In nucleotides, the CDR3 is TGTGCCACCGGGACAGGGGGCGAAAGCAATCAGCCCCAGCATTTT. The chain recombines TRBV24-1 with TRBJ1-5; 12 bases agree with TRBD1. The CDR3 has 15 amino acids. Trimming cost V 9 bases and J 1 base; bases outside gene matches: 3. CDR1 and CDR2 from the germline V gene are KGHDR and SFDVKD.